Shown below are 20 T cell receptor beta chains from a single sample sequenced in a study of a mutant IDH1 vaccine in newly diagnosed glioma. Their specific antigens are unknown. Only in-frame clones appear in the TCRdb table, and some are missing; sequencing was by immunoSEQ multiplex PCR. Of tens of thousands of clones listed, more than 85% were seen once; the top ten hold just under 4%. Time point described: week 23, last vaccination. What each vaccine dose contained was 300 ug of mutant IDH1 20-mer peptide, accompanied by topical imiquimod. The source material was PBMCs, sampled from a glioma patient whose treatment included an IDH1 peptide vaccine. These receptors were obtained from a middle-aged man with glioma.

The chain joins TRBV29-1 to TRBJ1-1; D gene uncertain. The V gene lost 3 bases and the J gene lost 2 bases, with 7 bases spanning the gap. The CDR3 spans 12 residues. Per germline, CDR1 SQVTM and CDR2 ANQGSEA. CDR3 nucleotides: TGCAGCGTTGATTCCGAAAACACTGAAGCTTTCTTT. As protein: CSVDSENTEAFF. The full variable domain, completed using reference TRBV29-1 and TRBJ1-1, is SAVISQKPSRDICQRGTSLTIQCQVDSQVTMMFWYRQQPGQSLTLIATANQGSEATYESGFVIDKFPISRPNLTFSTLTVSNMSPEDSSIYLCSVDSENTEAFFGQGTRLTVV.

This clone has only one observation. The rearrangement uses TRBV6-1 and TRBJ1-5; D possibly corresponds to TRBD1 (6 bases). Germline assignment: CDR1 MNHNS and CDR2 SASEGT. Trimming took off 10 bases at V and 5 bases at J, with 15 bases between the two ends. This CDR3 region has 13 residues. The DNA of the CDR3 is TGTGCCACCTCGGGGGGGCAGGATCAGCCCCAGCATTTT. It codes for CATSGGQDQPQHF.

Only a few counts were recorded for this clone. The chain combines TRBV19 with TRBJ1-5; D uncertain. CDR1 is LNHDA and CDR2 is SQIVND in the germline V gene (reference sequence). V was pared by 7 bases and J by 2 bases, with 6 bases between. The CDR3 loop spans 12 amino acids. CDR3 bases: TGTGCCAGTAAGTTGGGCAATCAGCCCCAGCATTTT. Its protein product is CASKLGNQPQHF.

A single count supports this clone. V is TRBV5-1 and J is TRBJ1-2; D may be TRBD1 (6 bases). Germline values: CDR1 SGHRS, CDR2 YFSETQ. Trimming left V 0 bases short and J 8 bases short, with 17 bases between. CDR3 size: 15 residues. The CDR3 sequence is CASSLEGRGQRGYTF. The DNA of the CDR3 is TGCGCCAGCAGCTTGGAGGGGCGGGGGCAGCGGGGCTACACCTTC.

The chain combines TRBV6-6 with TRBJ1-1, with D unclear. Per the germline V gene, CDR1 is MNHNY and CDR2 is SVGAGI (reference sequence). The CDR3 totals 11 residues. V was shortened by 7 bases and J by 7 bases, with 10 bases between the two germline ends. CDR3 in DNA: TGTGCCAGCACCTACGGCGGTGAAGCTTTCTTT. This translates into CASTYGGEAFF.

The chain joins TRBV27 to TRBJ2-1; 9 bases are a match to TRBD1. The CDR3 length is 17 residues. Trimming removed 2 bases from V and 7 bases from J; junction bases left unmatched: 12. Germline V lookup: CDR1 MNHEY, CDR2 SMNVEV (reference sequence). The DNA for the CDR3 is TGTGCCAGCAGTTTAATACCCTTCTGGGACAGGGAAAATGAGCAGTTCTTC. Its translation is CASSLIPFWDRENEQFF.

A note on this clone: Additional DNA sequences in this sample encode the identical CDR3. This chain links TRBV11-2 with TRBJ2-7; 8 bases agree with TRBD2. CDR3 length: 14 amino acids. The V gene end was trimmed by 1 base and the J gene end by 3 bases; junction bases not matched to a gene: 2. Germline V CDR1 and CDR2: SGHAT, FQNNGV. The CDR3 spells CASSLASGSYEQYF. CDR3 nucleotide sequence: TGTGCCAGCAGCTTAGCAAGCGGGAGCTACGAGCAGTACTTC.

This chain connects TRBV4-1 to TRBJ1-2; no clear D gene. Between the trimmed V and J ends, which lost 0 bases and 8 bases, there was a span of 10 bases. The CDR3 has 13 amino acids. Germline V CDR1 and CDR2: MGHRA, YSYEKL. CDR3 region: CASSQDRGEGYTF. DNA for the CDR3: TGCGCCAGCAGCCAAGATCGCGGGGAAGGCTACACCTTC.

The chain carries TRBV28 and TRBJ1-6, with a possible D match to TRBD1 (5 bases). CDR1 and CDR2 (germline): MDHEN, SYDVKM. With 3 bases removed from V and 10 bases from J, the gap between germline ends came to 25 bases. The CDR3 is 18 amino acids. The chain's CDR3 is CASSFAEPGLQAWSPLHF. CDR3 sequence (DNA): TGTGCCAGCAGTTTCGCTGAGCCGGGACTACAGGCGTGGTCACCCCTCCACTTT.

This chain connects TRBV14 to TRBJ2-7; D might be TRBD2 (6 bases). The CDR3 has 15 amino acids. Germline V CDR1 and CDR2: SGHDN, FVKESK. Trimming shortened V by 4 bases and J by 6 bases, and 19 bases separated the two germline ends. The DNA for the CDR3 is TGTGCCAGCAGCCGCACTGTTCGGGGGTCCCGCGAGCAGTACTTC. Its translation: CASSRTVRGSREQYF. The full variable domain, completed using reference TRBV14 and TRBJ2-7, is EAGVTQFPSHSVIEKGQTVTLRCDPISGHDNLYWYRRVMGKEIKFLLHFVKESKQDESGMPNNRFLAERTGGTYSTLKVQPAELEDSGVYFCASSRTVRGSREQYFGPGTRLTVT.

The J gene is TRBJ1-6, the V gene TRBV30; 7 bases line up with TRBD1. With V trimmed by 1 base and J by 14 bases, 14 bases remained unmatched. In germline, CDR1 is GTSNPN, CDR2 SVGIG (reference sequence). This CDR3 comprises 15 residues. The CDR3 DNA reads as TGTGCCTGGAGTGCCGCGACAGGGACTGGGGTGTCCCTCCACTTT. Residues: CAWSAATGTGVSLHF.

The chain has TRBV2 and TRBJ1-2, with a possible D match to TRBD1 (6 bases). This CDR3 region has 13 residues. V lost 5 bases, J lost 4 bases, and 11 bases lay in between. Germline lookup yields CDR1 SNHLY and CDR2 FYNNEI. CDR3 protein: CASSIQGSYGYTF. The CDR3 DNA sequence: TGTGCCAGCAGTATACAGGGTAGCTATGGCTACACCTTC.

A single count supports this clone. This chain links TRBV7-8 with TRBJ2-6; 8 nucleotides agree with TRBD1. This CDR3 comprises 16 residues. Germline CDR1 reads SGHVS; CDR2 reads FQNEAQ. With V trimmed by 5 bases and J by 0 bases, 3 bases remained unmatched. The CDR3 reads CASSQDRASGANVLTF. In DNA, the CDR3 is TGTGCCAGCAGCCAGGACAGGGCCTCTGGGGCCAACGTCCTGACTTTC.

J is TRBJ2-3 and V is TRBV18, with TRBD2 as a possible D gene (6 bases). Germline CDR1 reads KGHSH; CDR2 reads LQKENI. V was shortened by 8 bases and J by 3 bases, with 15 bases between the two germline ends. This CDR3 contains 14 residues. The CDR3: CASGTGVETDTQYF. CDR3 coding DNA: TGTGCCAGCGGTACGGGAGTTGAGACAGATACGCAGTATTTT.

This chain joins TRBV11-2 and TRBJ2-2; tentative D call: TRBD1 (5 bases). This CDR3 comprises 13 residues. CDR1 is SGHAT and CDR2 is FQNNGV in the germline V gene. Trimming took off 7 bases at V and 8 bases at J, with 14 bases between the two ends. The CDR3, as DNA: TGTGCCAGCACGGACACAGGCCGGGGGGAGCTGTTTTTT. As protein: CASTDTGRGELFF. Combining the CDR3 with reference TRBV11-2 and TRBJ2-2 gives the whole variable domain EAGVAQSPRYKIIEKRQSVAFWCNPISGHATLYWYQQILGQGPKLLIQFQNNGVVDDSQLPKDRFSAERLKGVDSTLKIQPAKLEDSAVYLCASTDTGRGELFFGEGSRLTVL.

This sequence joins TRBV2 and TRBJ1-1; 10 bases are a match to TRBD1. Germline V lookup: CDR1 SNHLY, CDR2 FYNNEI. J lost 4 bases, V lost 4 bases, and 6 bases had no gene match. The CDR3 spans 15 residues. The CDR3 is CASSGRTGGGTEAFF. DNA of the CDR3: TGTGCCAGCAGTGGGAGGACAGGGGGAGGCACTGAAGCTTTCTTT.

The chain is built from TRBV19 and TRBJ2-5, with D tentatively TRBD1 (5 bases). The germline V and J ends were trimmed by 3 bases and 5 bases, with 16 bases remaining between them. In germline, CDR1 is LNHDA, CDR2 SQIVND (reference sequence). The CDR3 is 15 amino acids. CDR3 nucleotides: TGTGCCAGTAGTATGGGGCAGGGAATCATGGAGACCCAGTACTTC. Translation: CASSMGQGIMETQYF. Complete variable domain (other parts from reference TRBV19 and TRBJ2-5): DGGITQSPKYLFRKEGQNVTLSCEQNLNHDAMYWYRQDPGQGLRLIYYSQIVNDFQKGDIAEGYSVSREKKESFPLTVTSAQKNPTAFYLCASSMGQGIMETQYFGPGTRLLVL.

This clone was detected only once. The DNA for the CDR3 is TGTGCCAGCAGGCCCCCCAGGGGCTTGGGGGTTAGGCAGTATTTT. It yields the protein CASRPPRGLGVRQYF. The chain recombines TRBV6-5 with TRBJ2-3, with D perhaps matching TRBD1 (6 bases). The CDR3 length is 15 residues. The germline CDR1 and CDR2 sequences are MNHEY and SVGAGI. Trimming shortened V by 6 bases and J by 11 bases, and 24 bases separated the two germline ends.

This rearrangement joins TRBV29-1 to TRBJ2-5; D could derive from TRBD1 or TRBD2 (5 bases each). The CDR3 consists of 12 residues. Germline V lookup: CDR1 SQVTM, CDR2 ANQGSEA. Trimming took 5 bases from V and 5 from J, leaving 12 bases between them. The CDR3 loop reads CSVRLGTETQYF. The CDR3 nucleotides read TGCAGCGTTAGGCTAGGGACGGAGACCCAGTACTTC.

The V and J genes are TRBV7-3 and TRBJ2-2; either TRBD1 or TRBD2 may fit D (5 bases each). CDR3 length: 15 amino acids. V lost 2 bases, J lost 0 bases, and 7 bases lay in between. The germline CDR1 and CDR2 sequences are SGHTA and FQGTGA. Here the CDR3 reads CASSLQGPNTGELFF. In DNA form, the CDR3 reads TGTGCCAGCAGCTTACAGGGACCGAACACCGGGGAGCTGTTTTTT.